One and the same sample provided the 2 T cell receptor beta chains below, sequenced in a study of T cell repertoires in ileal Crohn's disease. Noted time point: neoterminal ileum biopsy at postoperative endoscopy, about 6 months after surgery. Clones were read by immunoSEQ multiplex PCR, and TCRdb kept only the in-frame ones, dropping some. The top ten clones hold approximately 2% of a sample with 55,000 to 65,000 clones, roughly nine tenths of them seen once. Sequencing was carried out using ileal tissue. These receptors all stem from an adult with Crohn's disease.

This chain connects TRBV6-4 to TRBJ2-1; 7 positions agree with TRBD2. V shed 4 bases and J 5 bases; nucleotides not matched to a gene: 11. The CDR3 covers 16 residues. Germline loops: CDR1 MRHNA, CDR2 SNTAGT. CDR3 in amino acids: CASSVYLGGGNNEQFF. DNA for the CDR3: TGTGCCAGCAGTGTTTATTTGGGCGGGGGAAACAATGAGCAGTTCTTC.

This chain uses TRBV5-4 with TRBJ1-3; no firm D call. Trimming cost V 2 bases and J 0 bases, with 9 bases left between them. CDR3 length: 15 residues. Per germline, CDR1 SGHNT and CDR2 YYREEE (reference sequence). CDR3 in DNA: TGTGCCAGCAGCTTTTCAAGCTCCTCTGGAAACACCATATATTTT. Encoded protein: CASSFSSSSGNTIYF.